These 28 T cell receptor beta chains share one sample of origin, sequenced in a study of blood T cells in healthy people across ages. For the second PCR, which ran for about 7 to 11 cycles, a sample-barcoded 5' primer and a J-beta primer mix were used. TCRdb reprocessed the 5' RACE reads via MiXCR and lists one record per CDR3 protein. The sample shows more than 700,000 distinct CDR3 sequences, about half of them seen only once. Source material: blood. The receptor set was obtained from a man older than 75 in good health.

This clonotype was picked up a small number of times. Here the CDR3 reads CSAGTGATNTEAFF. As DNA, the CDR3 is TGCAGCGCAGGGACAGGGGCAACAAACACTGAAGCTTTCTTT. This chain connects TRBV29-1 to TRBJ1-1; 10 nucleotides match TRBD1. CDR1 and CDR2 (germline): SQVTM, ANQGSEA. Trimming at V came to 7 bases and at J to 2 bases, leaving 7 bases not matched to a gene. The CDR3 runs to 14 residues. Variable domain in full (rest from reference TRBV29-1 and TRBJ1-1): SAVISQKPSRDICQRGTSLTIQCQVDSQVTMMFWYRQQPGQSLTLIATANQGSEATYESGFVIDKFPISRPNLTFSTLTVSNMSPEDSSIYLCSAGTGATNTEAFFGQGTRLTVV.

A remark on this clonotype: Mismatch with germline at one junction end may stem from a read error. CDR3 nucleotides: TGTGTCAGCAGCGTAGATGTGGGCGGGCACAATGAGCAGTTCTTC. This sequence encodes CVSSVDVGGHNEQFF. The chain uses TRBV9 and TRBJ2-1; maybe TRBD2 (5 bases). CDR3 length: 15 amino acids. CDR1 is SGDLS, CDR2 YYNGEE, per germline.

The table lists this clonotype with a few counts. The genes are TRBV11-2 and TRBJ2-5, with TRBD2 matching over 16 bases. Germline CDR1 is SGHAT and CDR2 is FQNNGV. This CDR3 comprises 19 residues. With V trimmed by 4 bases and J by 2 bases, 10 bases remained unmatched. The CDR3 DNA reads TGTGCCAGCAGCTCGGACCCGGGACTAGCGGGAGGGGGTCAAGAGACCCAGTACTTC. Its protein product is CASSSDPGLAGGGQETQYF.

In regard to this clonotype: The junction shows a germline mismatch at one end, possibly a read error. The chain carries TRBV9 and TRBJ2-1; D gene unclear. CDR3 length: 14 amino acids. CDR1 is SGDLS and CDR2 is YYNGEE in the germline V gene. CDR3 protein: CASSPREPYDEQFF. CDR3 nucleotides: TGTGCCAGCAGCCCCAGAGAGCCCTACGATGAGCAGTTCTTC.

The rearrangement joins TRBV7-9 to TRBJ1-1; D is ambiguous. Germline V gene sequence: CDR1 SEHNR, CDR2 FQNEAQ (reference sequence). CDR3 length: 13 residues. V was cut by 5 bases and J by 2 bases, with 9 bases left in between. The CDR3 nucleotides read TGTGCCAGCAGCCGACAAAGAAACACTGAAGCTTTCTTT. It codes for CASSRQRNTEAFF.

This clonotype was picked up a small number of times. V gene TRBV7-2 combines with J gene TRBJ2-7; 7 nucleotides align to TRBD1. The germline V gene encodes CDR1 SGHTA and CDR2 FQGNSA. The CDR3 extends over 16 amino acids. With V trimmed by 0 bases and J by 2 bases, 7 bases remained unmatched. The CDR3 DNA reads as TGTGCCAGCAGCTTAGCGGGTTCCGGGACAGCCTACGAGCAGTACTTC. Its protein product is CASSLAGSGTAYEQYF.

J is TRBJ1-2 and V is TRBV6-5; unclear D gene. The V end lost 6 bases, the J end lost 4 bases, and 9 bases lay between the germline ends. Germline V gene data show CDR1 as MNHEY and CDR2 as SVGAGI. This CDR3 is built from 12 residues. The CDR3 spells CASSSTSYGYTF. The CDR3 nucleotides read TGTGCCAGCAGCTCTACGTCCTATGGCTACACCTTC.

This sequence joins TRBV7-8 and TRBJ2-1; 8 bases line up with TRBD2. The J call may be in error: the DNA end matches TRBJ2-7 better. Germline V CDR1 and CDR2: SGHVS, FQNEAQ. This CDR3 has 17 residues. CDR3 protein: CASSLEGGRPSTDEQYF. CDR3 nucleotide sequence: TGTGCCAGCAGCTTAGAAGGCGGGAGGCCCTCTACCGATGAGCAGTACTTC.

J is TRBJ2-4 and V is TRBV30; D gene ambiguous. The DNA end favors TRBJ2-5, so the J call may be wrong. Per the germline V gene, CDR1 is GTSNPN and CDR2 is SVGIG (reference sequence). This CDR3 region has 14 residues. This CDR3 reads CAWSAGGLRETQYF. In DNA, the CDR3 is TGTGCCTGGAGTGCCGGTGGGCTGCGAGAGACCCAGTACTTC.

This clonotype was seen a few times. The chain employs TRBV10-3 and TRBJ2-1; 10 bases fit TRBD2. Unmatched junction bases numbered 11, after V lost 2 bases and J lost 7 bases. Germline-derived CDR1 and CDR2 are ENHRY and SYGVKD. The CDR3 covers 17 residues. This chain's CDR3 is CAISEETAGGVSNEQFF. CDR3 DNA sequence: TGTGCCATCAGTGAGGAGACAGCGGGAGGGGTTTCGAATGAGCAGTTCTTC.

This clonotype was counted between two and nine times. Its ends do not fully match the called genes, so a read error is possible. The rearrangement uses TRBV7-9 and TRBJ2-5; tentatively, D is TRBD1 (5 bases). CDR1 and CDR2 (germline): SEHNR, FQNEAQ (reference sequence). The CDR3 consists of 14 residues. The CDR3 is CASSLQGPQGTQYF. The DNA for the CDR3 is TGTGCCAGCAGCTTACAGGGTCCCCAAGGGACCCAGTACTTC.

This clonotype has only a few counts. This chain connects TRBV7-2 to TRBJ2-3, with D perhaps TRBD2 (6 bases). This CDR3 region has 14 residues. With 1 base removed from V and 6 bases from J, the gap between germline ends came to 11 bases. Germline V lookup: CDR1 SGHTA, CDR2 FQGNSA. The CDR3 region has the DNA TGTGCCAGCAGCTTAGACGGGAGACGTGATACGCAGTATTTT. It is translated as CASSLDGRRDTQYF.

This clonotype has only a few counts. The chain combines TRBV12-3 or TRBV12-4 with TRBJ2-1; D may correspond to TRBD1 or TRBD2 (5 bases each). This CDR3 is built from 16 residues. Trimming shortened V by 6 bases and J by 7 bases, and 22 bases separated the two germline ends. CDR3 residues: CASSSGWGGEGNEQFF. CDR3 sequence (DNA): TGTGCCAGCAGCTCTGGGTGGGGCGGTGAGGGGAATGAGCAGTTCTTC.

The rearrangement uses TRBV29-1 and TRBJ2-7; D is uncertain. V was trimmed by 7 bases and J by 3 bases, leaving 10 bases between them. This CDR3 comprises 11 residues. The germline V gene encodes CDR1 SQVTM and CDR2 ANQGSEA. CDR3: CSAKEDYEQYF. The CDR3 DNA sequence: TGCAGCGCGAAAGAGGACTACGAGCAGTACTTC.

The chain joins TRBV7-3 to TRBJ2-5, with 13 positions matching TRBD2. The V and J ends lost 6 bases and 2 bases, in that order; junction bases with no gene match: 3. The CDR3 has 15 amino acids. The germline V gene has CDR1 SGHTA and CDR2 FQGTGA. In nucleotides, the CDR3 is TGTGCCAGCAGGTTGGGACTAGCGGGACAAGAGACCCAGTACTTC. This codes for CASRLGLAGQETQYF.

The rearrangement links TRBV12-3 or TRBV12-4 to TRBJ2-5; 9 nucleotides line up with TRBD2. The CDR3 extends over 16 amino acids. The J segment lost 11 bases and the V segment lost 0 bases, leaving 13 bases of the junction unmatched. DNA of the CDR3: TGTGCCAGCAGTTTAGCCAAACGAGCGGGAGGAGATGAGCAGTACTTC. Amino acid sequence: CASSLAKRAGGDEQYF.

This clonotype has just a few counts. The V call is TRBV29-1, the J call TRBJ2-7; 8 positions match TRBD1. V lost 4 bases to trimming and J lost 1 base; unmatched junction nucleotides: 6. Per germline, CDR1 SQVTM and CDR2 ANQGSEA. The CDR3 runs to 14 residues. The CDR3 region has the DNA TGCAGCGTTGTCCAGGGGGCTAGTTCCTACGAGCAGTACTTC. This codes for CSVVQGASSYEQYF.

The chain carries TRBV5-1 and TRBJ2-7, with 9 nucleotides matching TRBD1. The CDR3 sequence is 15 residues long. Germline CDR1 and CDR2: SGHRS and YFSETQ. J was trimmed by 1 base and V by 6 bases; bases with no gene match: 8. The CDR3 nucleotides read TGCGCCAGCACGGACCCCGGGACAGGGTCCTACGAGCAGTACTTC. Amino acid sequence: CASTDPGTGSYEQYF.

V gene TRBV5-6 combines with J gene TRBJ2-5, with 7 bases matching TRBD1. The CDR3 spans 16 residues. The trim removed 4 bases at V and 4 bases at J, leaving 13 bases unmatched. The V gene's germline CDR1 is SGHDT and CDR2 YYEEEE. The CDR3 DNA reads TGTGCCAGCAGCCCATACCGGACAGGCAGGGGAGAGACCCAGTACTTC. Translated, it gives CASSPYRTGRGETQYF.

The chain employs TRBV7-9 and TRBJ2-1; 12 positions agree with TRBD1. The V and J ends lost 6 bases and 7 bases, in that order; junction bases with no gene match: 10. CDR1 is SEHNR, CDR2 FQNEAQ, per germline (reference sequence). The CDR3 consists of 16 residues. CDR3 sequence: CASSNAGTGGGNEQFF. In nucleotides, the CDR3 is TGTGCCAGCAGTAATGCCGGGACAGGGGGCGGGAATGAGCAGTTCTTC.

There are a few counts of this clonotype. The chain combines TRBV3-1 with TRBJ2-5, with D perhaps assigned TRBD1 or TRBD2 (5 bases each). The CDR3 contains 15 residues. The V gene lost 5 bases and the J gene lost 2 bases, with 15 bases spanning the gap. Germline assignment: CDR1 LGHDT and CDR2 YNNKEL (reference sequence). The CDR3: CASSSPRGEQETQYF. CDR3 coding DNA: TGTGCCAGCAGCTCCCCGAGGGGAGAACAAGAGACCCAGTACTTC.

This chain uses TRBV9 with TRBJ1-4; a possible D gene is TRBD1 (5 bases). V shed 0 bases and J shed 0 bases, with 15 bases lying between them. CDR1 SGDLS and CDR2 YYNGEE come from the germline V gene. The length of the CDR3 is 18 residues. Here the CDR3 reads CASSVGKKTESTNEKLFF. The CDR3 region has the DNA TGTGCCAGCAGCGTAGGTAAAAAGACAGAATCAACTAATGAAAAACTGTTTTTT.

This clonotype was observed many times. The chain combines TRBV7-2 with TRBJ2-7, with D tentatively TRBD1 (6 bases). Trimming shortened V by 1 base and J by 0 bases, and 10 bases separated the two germline ends. The CDR3 extends over 15 amino acids. The V gene's germline CDR1 is SGHTA and CDR2 FQGNSA. The CDR3 is CASSLVQGSSYEQYF. CDR3 nucleotides: TGTGCCAGCAGCTTAGTTCAGGGGAGCTCCTACGAGCAGTACTTC.

The J gene is TRBJ2-7, the V gene TRBV10-3; no definite D call. Germline lookup yields CDR1 ENHRY and CDR2 SYGVKD. Trimming stripped 7 bases from V and 2 bases from J, with 9 bases between. This CDR3 is 12 amino acids long. The CDR3 loop reads CAIKDGPYEQYF. The CDR3 bases are TGTGCCATCAAGGACGGTCCCTACGAGCAGTACTTC.

This chain links TRBV4-3 with TRBJ2-6, with 7 bases matching TRBD1. Germline CDR1 and CDR2: LGHNA and YSLEER. The CDR3 sequence is 18 residues long. The junction had 5 bases not matched to a gene; V was cut back by 0 bases and J by 0 bases. The CDR3 bases are TGCGCCAGCAGCCAAGAGGACAGGTTCACCTCTGGGGCCAACGTCCTGACTTTC. This encodes CASSQEDRFTSGANVLTF.

The V and J genes are TRBV7-2 and TRBJ2-1; D is unclear. The CDR3 extends over 16 amino acids. V lost 5 bases, J lost 3 bases, and 17 bases lay in between. CDR1 and CDR2 (germline): SGHTA, FQGNSA. In nucleotides, the CDR3 is TGTGCCAGCAGCCCAAGAGGTGTATCTCGCTACAATGAGCAGTTCTTC. Translating it yields CASSPRGVSRYNEQFF.

The J gene is TRBJ2-6, the V gene TRBV27; no firm D call. CDR1 MNHEY and CDR2 SMNVEV come from the germline V gene (reference sequence). Trimming took 3 bases from V and 2 from J, leaving 5 bases between them. The CDR3 runs to 14 residues. The CDR3 loop is CASSFSAGANVLTF. DNA for the CDR3: TGTGCCAGCAGTTTTTCTGCTGGGGCCAACGTCCTGACTTTC.

The chain combines TRBV29-1 with TRBJ1-2; D unresolved. Germline V CDR1 and CDR2: SQVTM, ANQGSEA. V gave up 6 bases and J gave up 2 bases, with 16 bases separating them. CDR3 size: 14 residues. Here the CDR3 reads CSVVVDGTNYGYTF. CDR3 bases: TGCAGCGTCGTCGTGGATGGCACCAACTATGGCTACACCTTC.